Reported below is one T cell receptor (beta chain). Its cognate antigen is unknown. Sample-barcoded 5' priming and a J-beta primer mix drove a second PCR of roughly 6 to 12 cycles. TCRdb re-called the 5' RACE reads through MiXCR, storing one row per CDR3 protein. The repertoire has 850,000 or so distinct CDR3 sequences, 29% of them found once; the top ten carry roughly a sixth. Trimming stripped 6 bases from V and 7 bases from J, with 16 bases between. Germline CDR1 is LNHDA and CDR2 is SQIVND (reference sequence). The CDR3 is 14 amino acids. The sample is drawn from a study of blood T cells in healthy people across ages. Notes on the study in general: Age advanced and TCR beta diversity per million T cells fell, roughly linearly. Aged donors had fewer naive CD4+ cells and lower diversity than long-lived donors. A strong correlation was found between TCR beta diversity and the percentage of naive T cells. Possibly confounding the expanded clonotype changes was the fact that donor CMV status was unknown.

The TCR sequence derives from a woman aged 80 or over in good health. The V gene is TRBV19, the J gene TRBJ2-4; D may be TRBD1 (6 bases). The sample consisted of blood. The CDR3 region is CASRDTGSKNIQYF. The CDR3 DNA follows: TGTGCCAGTAGAGACACAGGGAGTAAGAACATTCAGTACTTC.